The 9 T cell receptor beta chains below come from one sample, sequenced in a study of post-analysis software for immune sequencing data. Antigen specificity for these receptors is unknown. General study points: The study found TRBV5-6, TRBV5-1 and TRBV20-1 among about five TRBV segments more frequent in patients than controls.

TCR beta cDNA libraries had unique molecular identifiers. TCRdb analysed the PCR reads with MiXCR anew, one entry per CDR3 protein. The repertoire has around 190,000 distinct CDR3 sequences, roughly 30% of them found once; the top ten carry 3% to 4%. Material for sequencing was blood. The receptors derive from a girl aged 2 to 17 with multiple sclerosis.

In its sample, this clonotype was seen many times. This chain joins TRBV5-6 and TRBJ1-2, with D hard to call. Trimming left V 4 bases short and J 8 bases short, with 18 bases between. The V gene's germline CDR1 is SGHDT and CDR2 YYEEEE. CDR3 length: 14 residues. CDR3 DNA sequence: TGTGCCAGCAGCGACGGGTATGTCGGAGGCGGCTACACCTTC. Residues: CASSDGYVGGGYTF.

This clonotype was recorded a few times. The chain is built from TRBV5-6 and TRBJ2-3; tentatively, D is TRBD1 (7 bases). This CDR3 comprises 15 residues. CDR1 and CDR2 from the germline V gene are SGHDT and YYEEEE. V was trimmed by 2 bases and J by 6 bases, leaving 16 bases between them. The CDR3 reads CASSFLQGGTDTQYF. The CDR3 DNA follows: TGTGCCAGCAGCTTCCTCCAGGGGGGAACGGATACGCAGTATTTT.

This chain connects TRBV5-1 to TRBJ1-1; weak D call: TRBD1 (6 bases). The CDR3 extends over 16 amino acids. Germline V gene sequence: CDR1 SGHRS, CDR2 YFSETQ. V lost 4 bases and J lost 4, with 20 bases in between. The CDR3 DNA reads TGCGCCAGCAGCCCCCTGGGGTCGGGGGCGGCCACTGAAGCTTTCTTT. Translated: CASSPLGSGAATEAFF.

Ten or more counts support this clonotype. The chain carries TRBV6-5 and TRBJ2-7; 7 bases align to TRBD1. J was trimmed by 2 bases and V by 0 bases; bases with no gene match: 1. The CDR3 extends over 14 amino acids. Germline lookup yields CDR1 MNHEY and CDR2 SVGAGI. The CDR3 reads CASSYSQGTYEQYF. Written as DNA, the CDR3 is TGTGCCAGCAGTTACTCACAGGGGACCTACGAGCAGTACTTC.

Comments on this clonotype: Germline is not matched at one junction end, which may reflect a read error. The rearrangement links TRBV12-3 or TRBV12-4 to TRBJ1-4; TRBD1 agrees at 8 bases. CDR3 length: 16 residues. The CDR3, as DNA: TGTGCCAGCAGTTTGGCCCCCGGGACAGGACGTGAAGAACTGTTTTTT. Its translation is CASSLAPGTGREELFF.

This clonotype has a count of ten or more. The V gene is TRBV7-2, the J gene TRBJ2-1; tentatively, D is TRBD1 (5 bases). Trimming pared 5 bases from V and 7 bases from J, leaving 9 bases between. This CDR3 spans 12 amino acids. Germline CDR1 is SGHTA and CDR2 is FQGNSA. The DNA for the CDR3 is TGTGCCAGCAGCCCTCAGGGAAATGAGCAGTTCTTC. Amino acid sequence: CASSPQGNEQFF.

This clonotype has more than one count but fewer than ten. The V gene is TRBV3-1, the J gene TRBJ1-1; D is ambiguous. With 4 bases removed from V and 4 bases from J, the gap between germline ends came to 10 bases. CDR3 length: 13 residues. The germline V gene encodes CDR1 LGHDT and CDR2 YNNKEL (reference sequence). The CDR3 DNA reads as TGTGCCAGCAGCCCATTTCTCGGCACTGAAGCTTTCTTT. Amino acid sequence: CASSPFLGTEAFF.

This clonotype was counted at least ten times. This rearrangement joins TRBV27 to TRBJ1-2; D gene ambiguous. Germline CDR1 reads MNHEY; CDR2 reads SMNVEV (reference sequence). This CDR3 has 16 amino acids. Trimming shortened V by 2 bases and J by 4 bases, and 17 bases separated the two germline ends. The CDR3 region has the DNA TGTGCCAGCAGTTTAAGACGGGGAAGACGGGTCTATGGCTACACCTTC. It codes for CASSLRRGRRVYGYTF.

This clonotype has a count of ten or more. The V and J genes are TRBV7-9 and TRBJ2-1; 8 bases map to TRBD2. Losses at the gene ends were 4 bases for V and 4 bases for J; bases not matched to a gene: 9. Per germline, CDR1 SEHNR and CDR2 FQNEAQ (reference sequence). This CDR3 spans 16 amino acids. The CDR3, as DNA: TGTGCCAGCAGCTCAGGTCGCGGGAGGTATTACAATGAGCAGTTCTTC. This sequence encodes CASSSGRGRYYNEQFF.